This entry features one T cell receptor beta chain sequence. Its target is not known. At the deep level, the assay was run. The assay was immunoSEQ multiplex PCR, and TCRdb's table has in-frame clones only and misses some. The sample includes more than 900,000 clones, around 82% of them seen just once. The data stem from a study of shared clonotypes between healthy human individuals. The study, taken as a whole, reports: Relative to their counterparts shared across all four donors, non-shared clonotypes exhibited diminished generation probabilities.

Nashville, Tennessee was home to all donors, each a Caucasian adult. Trimming took 2 bases from V and 7 from J; bases not matched to a gene: 7. The CDR3 extends over 14 amino acids. CDR1 is SGDLS and CDR2 is YYNGEE in the germline V gene. The chain recombines TRBV9 with TRBJ1-2, with TRBD1 identical over 8 bases. Sequencing was done on a sample of memory CD4+ T cells from PBMCs. Subset defined: CD45RA-negative fraction. The receptor comes from a man between 18 and 35 years old in good health. Some clones in this sample may be carry-over from other donors' samples. The CDR3 DNA sequence: TGTGCCAGCAGCGTGGGACAGGTGGGGGGTGGCTACACCTTC. Its translation: CASSVGQVGGGYTF.